This TCR beta chain emerged from a study of sequential checkpoint blockade in melanoma. General study points: Clinical benefit was about 30 times likelier when tumor T-cell fraction and clonality increased.

This clone is labeled as medium-sized. What it binds is unknown. This CDR3 is 16 amino acids long. Losses at the gene ends were 3 bases for V and 2 bases for J; bases not matched to a gene: 4. Looked up from germline, CDR1 is SGDLS and CDR2 is YYNGEE. TCRdb's table, derived via immunoSEQ multiplex PCR, lists solely in-frame clones and lacks some. The top ten clones hold less than 15% of a sample with under 2,000 clones, roughly 24% of them seen once. Documented treatment: randomized to nivolumab then ipilimumab (arm A) or the reverse (arm B). This specimen consisted of tumor tissue (inferred from file names), obtained from a patient given nivolumab and ipilimumab in sequence. The receptor's source is a human donor with melanoma. The chain uses TRBV9 and TRBJ2-3, with 12 bases lining up with TRBD2. CDR3 nucleotides: TGTGCCAGCAGCGCAGGACTAGCGGGAACCACAGATACGCAGTATTTT. Translation: CASSAGLAGTTDTQYF.